These 3 T cell receptor beta chains came from one sample sequenced in a study of blood T cell repertoires in COVID-19. Data came from immunoSEQ multiplex PCR; TCRdb stores just in-frame clones and leaves some out. This sample has some 180,000 clones, with about 90% found just once. Sequenced: peripheral blood. These receptors all come from an older man with active or convalescent COVID-19.

This rearrangement joins TRBV5-1 to TRBJ1-2; TRBD1 matches 9 bases. The CDR3 has 13 residues. With 3 bases clipped from V and 5 bases from J, the junction kept 2 bases outside the gene matches. The germline gives CDR1 SGHRS, CDR2 YFSETQ. The CDR3 is CASSWDREYGYTF. Here the CDR3 DNA reads TGCGCCAGCAGCTGGGACAGGGAATATGGCTACACCTTC.

The chain is built from TRBV5-4 and TRBJ2-1; possibly TRBD2 for D (5 bases). The CDR3 length is 12 residues. V was pared by 4 bases and J by 11 bases, with 13 bases between. CDR1 SGHNT and CDR2 YYREEE come from the germline V gene (reference sequence). The DNA of the CDR3 is TGTGCCAGCAGCGTTGAGGGTGTGAAGCAGTTCTTC. It is translated as CASSVEGVKQFF. The entire variable domain, with the rest obtained from reference TRBV5-4 and TRBJ2-1, is as follows: ETGVTQSPTHLIKTRGQQVTLRCSSQSGHNTVSWYQQALGQGPQFIFQYYREEENGRGNFPPRFSGLQFPNYSSELNVNALELDDSALYLCASSVEGVKQFFGPGTRLTVL.

This chain joins TRBV29-1 and TRBJ1-1, with D possibly TRBD1 on 6 matching bases. In germline, CDR1 is SQVTM, CDR2 ANQGSEA. Between the trimmed V and J ends, which lost 5 bases and 6 bases, there was a span of 10 bases. The CDR3 totals 11 residues. The CDR3 spells CSVLTGAEAFF. The CDR3 nucleotides read TGCAGCGTTCTGACAGGCGCTGAAGCTTTCTTT.